This is a list of T cell receptor beta chains from one sample in a study of shared clonotypes between healthy human individuals. TCRdb keeps only in-frame clones here, not all; method: immunoSEQ multiplex PCR. There are approximately 1,500,000 clones in the sample; around 95% occur only once, and roughly 1.2% lies in the top ten. The sequenced sample was naive CD4+ T cells sorted from blood. The receptors derive from a man aged 25-40 years in good health. CDR3s include the opening cysteine and the closing phenylalanine or tryptophan. A D gene is named only where the DNA matches it firmly. Not every row has a clone size; where given, it reads once, few, many or a size class.

TRBJ1-3 once TRBV6-7 TRBD1 CASSHSYPSGQGGNTIYF TGTGCCAGCAGTCATTCCTACCCCAGTGGACAGGGTGGAAACACCATATATTTT
TRBJ2-6 - TRBV5-5 - CASSGGPQDQILTF TGTGCCAGCAGCGGGGGGCCGCAGGACCAGATCCTGACTTTC
TRBJ2-7 - TRBV15 - CATSRALSAAYSYEQYF TGTGCCACCAGCAGAGCCCTCTCTGCGGCCTATTCCTACGAGCAGTACTTC
TRBJ2-7 - TRBV5-5 - CASSPLSGTLRSEQYF TGTGCCAGCAGCCCCCTGTCCGGGACATTGAGGAGCGAGCAGTACTTC
TRBJ2-1 once TRBV5-4 TRBD2 CASSSPLAGSGSYNEQFF TGTGCCAGCAGCTCCCCCTTAGCGGGATCGGGGTCCTACAATGAGCAGTTCTTC
TRBJ1-4 - TRBV4-3 TRBD1 CASSHHGQGTATNEKLFF TGCGCCAGCAGCCACCACGGACAGGGCACTGCAACTAATGAAAAACTGTTTTTT
TRBJ1-4 once TRBV19 - CASSIDGVGAKLFF TGTGCCAGTAGTATAGATGGTGTGGGGGCAAAACTGTTTTTT
TRBJ2-2 - TRBV7-9 TRBD2 CASSLTIAGETGELFF TGTGCCAGCAGCTTAACGATAGCGGGAGAAACCGGGGAGCTGTTTTTT
TRBJ2-5 once TRBV6-6 TRBD2 CASSYTGGREGETQYF TGTGCCAGCAGTTACACAGGCGGGAGGGAGGGAGAGACCCAGTACTTC
TRBJ1-4 - TRBV28 - CASSLSSGGMGEKLFF TGTGCCAGCAGTTTATCGTCCGGGGGAATGGGTGAAAAACTGTTTTTT
TRBJ2-2 - TRBV27 TRBD2 CASSLGSSGRAYTGELFF TGTGCCAGCAGTTTGGGTAGTAGCGGGAGGGCCTACACCGGGGAGCTGTTTTTT
TRBJ2-7 - TRBV10-1 - CASSESRLAFCEQYF TGCGCCAGCAGTGAGTCGAGGTTAGCTTTTTGCGAGCAGTACTTC
TRBJ2-7 - TRBV4-1 TRBD1 CASSLRVGQGFSYEQYF TGCGCCAGCAGCCTACGAGTGGGACAGGGATTCTCCTACGAGCAGTACTTC
TRBJ2-7 - TRBV7-2 - CASSLSLGFYEQYF TGTGCCAGCAGCTTATCCTTAGGATTCTACGAGCAGTACTTC
TRBJ2-7 - TRBV7-2 - CASSLTNRFSYEQYF TGTGCCAGCAGCCTAACTAACAGGTTCTCCTACGAGCAGTACTTC
TRBJ2-5 - TRBV28 TRBD2 CASSSTSGSQETQYF TGTGCCAGCAGTTCGACTAGCGGGAGCCAAGAGACCCAGTACTTC
TRBJ1-3 - TRBV5-4 - CASSTEGRPSGNTIYF TGTGCCAGCAGCACAGAGGGACGTCCCTCTGGAAACACCATATATTTT
TRBJ2-1 - TRBV10-3 TRBD2 CAIKGGRADNEQFF TGTGCCATCAAGGGCGGGAGGGCCGACAATGAGCAGTTCTTC
TRBJ2-1 - TRBV7-2 - CASSPYLHEQFF TGTGCCAGCAGCCCCTACTTACATGAGCAGTTCTTC
TRBJ2-4 - TRBV5-1 - CASSLGRDIQYF TGCGCCAGCAGCTTGGGACGAGACATTCAGTACTTC
TRBJ2-3 - TRBV29-1 TRBD2 CSAEGLAGKGTQYF TGCAGCGCCGAAGGGCTAGCGGGAAAGGGTACGCAGTATTTT
TRBJ2-3 - TRBV19 - CASRVSADTQYF TGTGCCAGTAGGGTTTCCGCAGATACGCAGTATTTT
TRBJ2-7 - TRBV5-3 - CARRGDSGTGDDEQYF TGTGCCAGAAGGGGGGACAGCGGGACTGGGGACGACGAGCAGTACTTC
TRBJ1-5 - TRBV28 - CASSLEAGAWTQHF TGTGCCAGCAGTTTAGAGGCAGGGGCTTGGACCCAGCATTTT
TRBJ2-5 - TRBV4-3 - CASSQDLGHGQETQYF TGCGCCAGCAGCCAAGATCTGGGACACGGCCAAGAGACCCAGTACTTC
TRBJ2-3 - TRBV4-3 TRBD2 CASSQDNLLAGGRVRDTQYF TGCGCCAGCAGCCAAGATAATCTTTTGGCTGGCGGGAGGGTGCGGGATACGCAGTATTTT
TRBJ2-7 - TRBV30 TRBD2 CAWIWREVYEQYF TGTGCCTGGATATGGCGGGAGGTCTACGAGCAGTACTTC
TRBJ1-2 - TRBV6-5 - CASTATGTYGYTF TGTGCCAGCACCGCTACAGGGACTTACGGCTACACCTTC
TRBJ1-5 - TRBV18 - CASSPRGPQSNQPQHF TGTGCCAGCTCACCACGGGGCCCTCAAAGCAATCAGCCCCAGCATTTT
TRBJ2-1 - TRBV5-1 - CASSYATDYNEQFF TGCGCCAGCAGCTATGCGACAGACTACAATGAGCAGTTCTTC
TRBJ2-1 - TRBV7-3 TRBD2 CASSLTAGPSYNEQFF TGTGCCAGCAGCTTAACAGCGGGGCCCTCCTACAATGAGCAGTTCTTC
TRBJ2-7 - TRBV18 TRBD2 CASSHSGTSLNEQYF TGTGCCAGCTCACACTCCGGGACTAGCTTGAACGAGCAGTACTTC
TRBJ2-7 - TRBV21-1 - CASSKGELAGSYEQYF TGTGCCAGCAGCAAAGGGGAGCTAGCGGGCTCCTACGAGCAGTACTTC